A selection of T cell receptor beta chains follows, all from one sample in a study of radiotherapy plus CTLA-4 blockade in lung cancer. Data came from immunoSEQ multiplex PCR; TCRdb stores just in-frame clones and leaves some out. The profile shows some 60,000 clones, 70% to 80% of them singletons. The sequenced sample was peripheral blood, obtained from a patient treated with radiotherapy plus ipilimumab. These receptors all come from a human donor with non-small cell lung cancer who had a partial response to radiotherapy plus ipilimumab. Each CDR3 is given without its conserved first and last residue.

j_call,v_call,cdr3_aa
TRBJ1-3,TRBV7-8,ASSLASAGSGNTIY
TRBJ1-4,TRBV14,ASSQDGRLAEKLF
TRBJ2-1,TRBV9,ASSPPGGTSYNEQF
TRBJ2-7,TRBV27,ASSTSGGAYEQY
TRBJ1-3,TRBV30,AWARVSSGNTIY
TRBJ1-1,TRBV6-1,ASSGGGQGGTEAF
TRBJ2-5,TRBV6-6,ASTYNGNAETQY
TRBJ2-7,TRBV11-2,ASSSRTPDYEQY
TRBJ2-2,TRBV9,ASSPRDRGLTGELF
TRBJ2-2,TRBV7-3,ASTASHGAGELF
TRBJ2-7,TRBV15,ATSRLKTSGYEQY
TRBJ1-2,TRBV29-1,SVEDSSYGYT
TRBJ2-2,TRBV18,ASSLTGQNTGELF
TRBJ2-4,TRBV7-2,ASSFRGQSQAIQY
TRBJ2-1,TRBV4-1,ASTQEGTSSNEQF
TRBJ2-1,TRBV11-2,ASSVSGAYEQF
TRBJ2-3,TRBV7-2,ASSPGTSGFTDTQY
TRBJ1-1,TRBV18,ASSPPIPGQGTLGAF
TRBJ2-2,TRBV5-1,ASRYGTGGFGELF
TRBJ2-4,TRBV14,ASSQDIGQNLAKNIQY
TRBJ1-5,TRBV18,ASSPSTGFNQPQH
TRBJ2-7,TRBV7-8,ASSLAQGGAEQY
TRBJ2-7,TRBV6-5,ASSGTGDSYEQY
TRBJ2-1,TRBV19,ASKTQGRGTYNEQF
TRBJ1-2,TRBV15,ATSIPTVYGYT
TRBJ2-2,TRBV27,ASSLRAGNTGELF
TRBJ2-7,TRBV6-1,ASSEIQGRNYEQY
TRBJ1-6,TRBV5-3,ARSCWLRVVNSPLH
TRBJ1-1,TRBV27,ASSALGSPNTEAF
TRBJ1-4,TRBV2,ASSDSRTNEKLF
TRBJ2-1,TRBV6-1,ASSDGGAFSPNEQF
TRBJ2-3,TRBV6-5,ASSYLGAGDTQY
TRBJ2-6,TRBV7-2,ASSPNFSGANVLT
TRBJ2-5,TRBV6-1,ASRDSPGGGETQY
TRBJ1-2,TRBV5-1,ASSPTGDLGYGYT
TRBJ1-3,TRBV9,ASSLLSGNTIY
TRBJ2-1,TRBV19,ASSNYRTSGGNEQF
TRBJ2-7,TRBV4-1,ASSRPDRAEQY